This T cell receptor beta chain was captured in a study of identical twins. Whole-study findings and limits: Insertion counts were lower in abundant cord blood beta clonotypes, a trend that memory repertoires did not show. Beta out-of-frame sequences displayed a weaker excess of sharing between twins.

Template switching added a universal primer site, and cDNA bore unique molecular identifiers. TCRdb reprocessed the 5' RACE reads with MiXCR, giving one entry per CDR3 protein. The sample shows approximately 620,000 distinct CDR3 sequences, 8.6% of them seen only once. This clonotype occurred a few times. Its antigen is not known. CDR3 length: 16 amino acids. Germline V lookup: CDR1 MNHEY, CDR2 SVGAGI. Unmatched junction bases numbered 3, after V lost 4 bases and J lost 3 bases. The same sample was also used in a study of yellow fever vaccine responses in identical twins.

The origin of this receptor is a woman under 30 in good health. V gene TRBV6-5 combines with J gene TRBJ2-2; 12 bases agree with TRBD2. The sequenced sample was PBMCs. The CDR3 DNA reads TGTGCCAGCAGTTTGACTAGCGGGGGCCACACCGGGGAGCTGTTTTTT. The encoded protein is CASSLTSGGHTGELFF.